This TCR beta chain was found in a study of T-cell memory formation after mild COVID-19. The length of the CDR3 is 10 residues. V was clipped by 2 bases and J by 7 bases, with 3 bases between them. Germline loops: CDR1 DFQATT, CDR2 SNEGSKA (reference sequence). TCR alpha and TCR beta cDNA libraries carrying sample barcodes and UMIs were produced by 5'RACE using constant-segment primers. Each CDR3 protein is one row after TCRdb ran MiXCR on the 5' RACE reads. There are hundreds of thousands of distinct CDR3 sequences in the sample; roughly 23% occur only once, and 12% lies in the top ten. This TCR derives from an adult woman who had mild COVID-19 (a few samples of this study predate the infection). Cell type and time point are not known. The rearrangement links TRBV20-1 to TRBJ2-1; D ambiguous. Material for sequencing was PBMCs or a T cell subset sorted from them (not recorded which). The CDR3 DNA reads TGCAGTGCTAGAAATAATGAGCAGTTCTTC. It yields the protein CSARNNEQFF.